The entry below gives a single T cell receptor (beta chain) sequence along with its context. Its antigen is unknown. The entry originates in a study of T-cell memory formation after mild COVID-19. For the study at large: Clusters of TCRs were largely donor specific. Study-wide results and caveats: Memory from before infection featured some responding clones, which suggests cross-reactive memory joined. CD4/CD8 balance held among clones contracting day 15 to 85, and later expanders leaned CD4+.

The 5'RACE method, run with constant-segment primers, produced TCR alpha and TCR beta cDNA libraries (carrying sample barcodes and UMIs). TCRdb itself ran the 5' RACE reads through MiXCR, one entry per CDR3 protein. The profile covers under 700,000 distinct CDR3 sequences, with roughly 22% appearing a single time and 12% taken by the ten largest. The sample consisted of PBMCs or a T cell subset sorted from them (not recorded which). This TCR came from an adult woman who had mild COVID-19 (a few samples of this study predate the infection). Cell type and time point are not known.

This CDR3 is CASSLDGGLTDTQYF. For the CDR3, the DNA is TGTGCCAGCAGTTTAGACGGGGGGCTCACAGATACGCAGTATTTT. The chain is built from TRBV12-3 or TRBV12-4 and TRBJ2-3, with D possibly matching TRBD2 (7 bases). The CDR3 contains 15 residues. Trimming took off 1 base at V and 2 bases at J, with 10 bases between the two ends.